The clone carrying this T cell receptor beta chain has a single count. The antigen remains unidentified. Vbeta (60) and Jbeta (13) primers were used in the PCR. The method was immunoSEQ multiplex PCR; TCRdb's version includes in-frame clones alone and lacks a portion of them. Here the sample spans some 69,000 clones, more than 65% being singletons. V was shortened by 3 bases and J by 3 bases, with 8 bases between the two germline ends. From germline, CDR1 is SEHNR and CDR2 FQNEAQ (reference sequence). This CDR3 has 13 residues. The sample is drawn from a study of cytomegalovirus exposure and HLA in healthy donors. Study context: Drawn from HLA-typed donors, roughly 87 million unique TCRs were held in an early data release. General study points: HLA-A and HLA-B allele assignments for most subjects were reportedly predicted accurately using TCR beta sequences. CMV serostatus was the sole immune exposure data available.

Healthy individuals who donated bone marrow served as the donors. This clonotype was sampled from a woman in her 30s in good health and CMV-seronegative. V gene TRBV7-9 combines with J gene TRBJ1-2; D possibly corresponds to TRBD1 (6 bases). The sequenced sample consisted of PBMCs. For the CDR3, the DNA is TGTGCCAGCAGCTTCAGGGGCGACTATGGCTACACCTTC. Translating gives CASSFRGDYGYTF. The full variable domain, completed using reference TRBV7-9 and TRBJ1-2, is DTGVSQNPRHKITKRGQNVTFRCDPISEHNRLYWYRQTLGQGPEFLTYFQNEAQLEKSRLLSDRFSAERPKGSFSTLEIQRTEQGDSAMYLCASSFRGDYGYTFGSGTRLTVV.